This entry describes one T cell receptor (beta chain). The antigen is not known. TCRdb's table, derived via immunoSEQ multiplex PCR, lists solely in-frame clones and lacks some. The profile covers approximately 1,500,000 clones, with more than 95% appearing a single time and approximately 1.1% taken by the ten largest. The record originates from a study of shared clonotypes between healthy human individuals. Study-wide points: Richness estimates generally favored naive over memory subsets.

Trimming took 4 bases from V and 8 from J, leaving 14 bases between them. Germline V CDR1 and CDR2: SQVTM, ANQGSEA. The CDR3 covers 12 residues. None of the donors, who were healthy HIV-negative adults, had recently had acute infections or vaccinations. This chain links TRBV29-1 with TRBJ1-1, with no clear D. This receptor was obtained from a man under 40 in good health. Input material: naive CD4+ T cells sorted from blood. Indicated subset: CD45RA+ positively selected. The CDR3 here is CSVGGSPSEAFF. The CDR3 DNA follows: TGCAGCGTTGGTGGCAGTCCTTCAGAAGCTTTCTTT.